This is a list of T cell receptor beta chains from one sample in a study of blood T cells in healthy people across ages. Via MiXCR, TCRdb re-called the 5' RACE reads, giving one row per CDR3 protein. The sample records roughly 1.5 million distinct CDR3 sequences, about 42% being singletons. Sequenced material: blood. The receptor source for this set is a woman under 30 in good health. Both conserved end residues are part of each CDR3. The D gene is left open where the match is weak. Clone size is given for some rows only: seen once, a few or many times, or a class if the clone is expanded.

d_call clone_size j_call v_call cdr3_nt cdr3_aa
. few TRBJ1-1 TRBV29-1 TGCAGCGTGTTTGGGGGGAACACTGAAGCTTTCTTT CSVFGGNTEAFF
. . TRBJ1-1 TRBV27 TGTGCCAGCAGTCTTGCGGGGTTAAGGCGCACTGAAGCTTTCTTT CASSLAGLRRTEAFF
. . TRBJ2-1 TRBV6-4 TGTGCCAGCAGTGAAAGTGCGGAGGGAGCGAATGAGCAGTTCTTC CASSESAEGANEQFF
TRBD2 . TRBJ2-1 TRBV28 TGTGCCAGCAGTCGTAATCTAGCGGGAGGGGGGAATGAGCAGTTCTTC CASSRNLAGGGNEQFF
TRBD2 . TRBJ2-1 TRBV3-1 TGTGCCAGCAGCCAAGCTAGCGGAGGTGTACGTGTGCAGTTCTTC CASSQASGGVRVQFF
. . TRBJ2-1 TRBV20-1 TGCAGTGCTAGAGAGTGGATGGGTGAGCAGTTCTTC CSAREWMGEQFF
. few TRBJ2-7 TRBV7-9 TGTGCCAGCAGCGCCGGGATAGCCTACGAGCAGTACTTC CASSAGIAYEQYF
. . TRBJ1-1 TRBV20-1 TGCAGTGCTAGTACAGGGAGGAACACTGAAGCTTTCTTT CSASTGRNTEAFF
TRBD2 . TRBJ2-3 TRBV7-9 TGTGCCAGCAGCTTAGCGGGGCGGGGGAGCACAGATACGCAGTATTTT CASSLAGRGSTDTQYF
TRBD2 . TRBJ2-3 TRBV20-1 TGCAGTGCTGGGAGGACTAGCGGGGGGTATACGCAGTATTTT CSAGRTSGGYTQYF
TRBD2 . TRBJ2-3 TRBV6-2/TRBV6-3 TGTGCCAGCAGTTACCCGGGGGGAGGCGATGCCGATACGCAGTATTTT CASSYPGGGDADTQYF
. few TRBJ1-1 TRBV24-1 TGTGCCACCAGTGATTCTAGGGTCGGGAACACTGAAGCTTTCTTT CATSDSRVGNTEAFF
. . TRBJ2-2 TRBV6-2/TRBV6-3 TGTGCCAGCAGTTACGGAGGGCCGGGGACCGGGGAGCTGTTTTTT CASSYGGPGTGELFF
. . TRBJ2-1 TRBV7-9 TGTGCCAGCAGCCACTGCGGAGTGGGGAATGAGCAGTTCTTC CASSHCGVGNEQFF
TRBD2 . TRBJ2-7 TRBV20-1 TGCAGTGCTCCACGCCTCGGGACTAGCGGGGGTAGCTACGAGCAGTACTTC CSAPRLGTSGGSYEQYF
. . TRBJ1-1 TRBV28 TGTGCCAGCACCTTGGGGCCTGAACGGGGAGCTTTCTTT CASTLGPERGAFF